Presented here are 13 T cell receptor beta chains from one specimen sequenced in a study of T cell responses to AZD1222 COVID-19 vaccine. Here immunoSEQ multiplex PCR was the method, and the copy in TCRdb shows in-frame clones only, minus some. The sample contains fewer than 200,000 clones, approximately 90% of which appear only once. This specimen consisted of peripheral blood, obtained on day 0 of AZD1222 vaccination. These receptors all come from an adult in good health.

The chain recombines TRBV4-2 with TRBJ1-2; possible D gene TRBD1, 6 bases. The CDR3 length is 16 residues. V lost 0 bases and J 6 bases, leaving 17 bases between the germline ends. The germline gives CDR1 LGHNA, CDR2 YNFKEQ. The DNA for the CDR3 is TGTGCCAGCAGCCAAGACGGCAGGGGACAACGGGATGGCTACACCTTC. Encoded protein: CASSQDGRGQRDGYTF.

The chain has TRBV5-6 and TRBJ2-7; TRBD1 matches at 9 bases. This CDR3 region has 16 residues. Trimming removed 4 bases from V and 3 bases from J; junction bases left unmatched: 11. Germline CDR1 is SGHDT and CDR2 is YYEEEE. In nucleotides, the CDR3 is TGTGCCAGCAGCCCCTGGACAGGGGTCTTATACTACGAGCAGTACTTC. This translates into CASSPWTGVLYYEQYF.

The chain links TRBV2 to TRBJ2-5; D gene uncertain. Germline lookup yields CDR1 SNHLY and CDR2 FYNNEI. The V end lost 3 bases, the J end lost 7 bases, and 9 bases lay between the germline ends. This CDR3 contains 12 residues. In nucleotides, the CDR3 is TGTGCCAGCAGTGAGGTTGTGGGGACCCAGTACTTC. Its translation is CASSEVVGTQYF. The whole variable domain, filled in from reference TRBV2 and TRBJ2-5, reads EPEVTQTPSHQVTQMGQEVILRCVPISNHLYFYWYRQILGQKVEFLVSFYNNEISEKSEIFDDQFSVERPDGSNFTLKIRSTKLEDSAMYFCASSEVVGTQYFGPGTRLLVL.

The chain is built from TRBV7-2 and TRBJ2-1, with a possible D match to TRBD2 (6 bases). Germline V gives CDR1 SGHTA, CDR2 FQGNSA. The CDR3 spans 15 residues. Trimming shortened V by 3 bases and J by 2 bases, and 11 bases separated the two germline ends. The CDR3 region is CASSFYSSAYNEQFF. The DNA for the CDR3 is TGTGCCAGCAGCTTCTATTCTAGCGCCTACAATGAGCAGTTCTTC.

The chain links TRBV5-5 to TRBJ1-2, with 10 bases lining up with TRBD1. Germline V gives CDR1 SGHKS, CDR2 YYEKEE (reference sequence). The CDR3 consists of 15 residues. V dropped 4 bases and J dropped 5; count of bases not matched to a gene: 8. CDR3 loop: CASSNFRQGAYGYTF. The CDR3 DNA reads TGTGCCAGCAGCAACTTTCGACAGGGGGCGTATGGCTACACCTTC.

This clone was seen only once. The J gene is TRBJ2-1, the V gene TRBV13; TRBD2 matches at 9 bases. With 3 bases clipped from V and 5 bases from J, the junction kept 5 bases outside the gene matches. Germline V gene data show CDR1 as PRHDT and CDR2 as FYEKMQ (reference sequence). This CDR3 is 15 amino acids long. CDR3 sequence (DNA): TGTGCCAGCAGCTTGGCGGGAGGGTATAACAATGAGCAGTTCTTC. Translating it yields CASSLAGGYNNEQFF.

This chain links TRBV2 with TRBJ2-3; unclear D gene. The CDR3 runs to 14 residues. In germline, CDR1 is SNHLY, CDR2 FYNNEI. With 3 bases removed from V and 0 bases from J, the gap between germline ends came to 7 bases. The CDR3 DNA follows: TGTGCCAGCAGTGAGGTAACTAGCACAGATACGCAGTATTTT. Its translation: CASSEVTSTDTQYF.

The J gene is TRBJ2-1, the V gene TRBV5-1; either TRBD1 or TRBD2 may fit D (5 bases each). Germline V CDR1 and CDR2: SGHRS, YFSETQ. CDR3 length equals 15 residues. The V gene lost 3 bases and the J gene lost 6 bases, with 16 bases spanning the gap. The DNA for the CDR3 is TGCGCCAGCAGCTCTCAGGAGGCAGGGAGCAATGAGCAGTTCTTC. Protein product: CASSSQEAGSNEQFF.

The chain recombines TRBV5-5 with TRBJ2-2; 12 nucleotides line up with TRBD2. Germline values: CDR1 SGHKS, CDR2 YYEKEE (reference sequence). The length of the CDR3 is 16 residues. With V trimmed by 3 bases and J by 4 bases, 4 bases remained unmatched. In DNA form, the CDR3 reads TGTGCCAGCAGCTCTCCTAGCGGGAGGGGCACCGGGGAGCTGTTTTTT. Encoded protein: CASSSPSGRGTGELFF.

This clone was counted a few times. This rearrangement joins TRBV2 to TRBJ1-3; D may be TRBD1 (5 bases). Germline assignment: CDR1 SNHLY and CDR2 FYNNEI. The CDR3 length is 13 residues. V lost 8 bases, J lost 1 base, and 9 bases lay in between. CDR3 coding DNA: TGTGCCAGCGGAGGGGTATCTGGAAACACCATATATTTT. Its translation is CASGGVSGNTIYF.

The V and J genes are TRBV5-1 and TRBJ1-2; D might be TRBD1 (6 bases). The germline gives CDR1 SGHRS, CDR2 YFSETQ. Deletions cut 4 bases from V and 0 bases from J, with 16 bases between. The CDR3 is 16 amino acids. The CDR3 nucleotides read TGCGCCAGCAGCCTAAAGACAGGACAAGCTAACTATGGCTACACCTTC. Its protein is CASSLKTGQANYGYTF. Variable domain in full (rest from reference TRBV5-1 and TRBJ1-2): KAGVTQTPRYLIKTRGQQVTLSCSPISGHRSVSWYQQTPGQGLQFLFEYFSETQRNKGNFPGRFSGRQFSNSRSEMNVSTLELGDSALYLCASSLKTGQANYGYTFGSGTRLTVV.

The chain employs TRBV5-1 and TRBJ2-1; 11 bases match TRBD2. Germline V gives CDR1 SGHRS, CDR2 YFSETQ. The CDR3 runs to 15 residues. The J segment lost 8 bases and the V segment lost 2 bases, leaving 6 bases of the junction unmatched. The CDR3: CASSLLAGVVHEQFF. DNA of the CDR3: TGCGCCAGCAGCTTACTAGCGGGAGTCGTTCATGAGCAGTTCTTC. Full variable domain (missing parts from reference TRBV5-1 and TRBJ2-1): KAGVTQTPRYLIKTRGQQVTLSCSPISGHRSVSWYQQTPGQGLQFLFEYFSETQRNKGNFPGRFSGRQFSNSRSEMNVSTLELGDSALYLCASSLLAGVVHEQFFGPGTRLTVL.

This chain connects TRBV7-2 to TRBJ2-1, with 8 bases aligning to TRBD2. Germline CDR1 and CDR2: SGHTA and FQGNSA. This CDR3 is built from 15 residues. With V trimmed by 5 bases and J by 2 bases, 5 bases remained unmatched. CDR3 protein: CASSPSGSPYNEQFF. The CDR3 DNA reads as TGTGCCAGCAGCCCTAGCGGGTCCCCCTACAATGAGCAGTTCTTC.